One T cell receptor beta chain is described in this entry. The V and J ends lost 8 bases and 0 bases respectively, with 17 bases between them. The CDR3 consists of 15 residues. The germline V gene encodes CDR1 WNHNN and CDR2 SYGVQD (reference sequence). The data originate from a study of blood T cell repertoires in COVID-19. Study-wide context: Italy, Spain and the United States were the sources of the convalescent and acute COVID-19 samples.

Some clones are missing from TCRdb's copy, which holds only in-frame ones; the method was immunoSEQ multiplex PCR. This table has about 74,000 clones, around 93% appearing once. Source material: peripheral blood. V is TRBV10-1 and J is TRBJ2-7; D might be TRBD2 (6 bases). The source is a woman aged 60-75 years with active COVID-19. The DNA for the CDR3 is TGCGCCAGCTCACCGTCCGGGAGAATCTCCTACGAGCAGTACTTC. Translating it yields CASSPSGRISYEQYF.